The 18 T cell receptor beta chains reported below all come from one sample, sequenced in a study of cytomegalovirus exposure and HLA in healthy donors. The PCR had 60 Vbeta and 13 Jbeta primers. The method was immunoSEQ multiplex PCR; TCRdb's version includes in-frame clones alone and lacks a portion of them. Among roughly 59,000 clones listed, about 63% were seen once. The sequencing sample was made of PBMCs. The receptors were gathered from a man aged 35 to 55 in good health and CMV-seropositive.

The chain links TRBV9 to TRBJ2-7; 11 nucleotides agree with TRBD2. V was clipped by 4 bases and J by 5 bases; unmatched bases: 8. CDR1 is SGDLS, CDR2 YYNGEE, per germline. This CDR3 comprises 15 residues. The DNA of the CDR3 is TGTGCCAGCAGCCCCACTAGCGGGAGCTTCCACGAGCAGTACTTC. This sequence encodes CASSPTSGSFHEQYF.

This clone was detected only once. V is TRBV11-2 and J is TRBJ2-7; possibly TRBD1 for D (6 bases). Trimming pared 5 bases from V and 4 bases from J, leaving 9 bases between. The CDR3 runs 12 residues. Germline-derived CDR1 and CDR2 are SGHAT and FQNNGV. The CDR3 DNA sequence: TGTGCCAGCAGCGAACAGGGTTACGAGCAGTACTTC. Protein product: CASSEQGYEQYF.

This chain joins TRBV27 and TRBJ1-6, with TRBD1 as a possible D gene (6 bases). V shed 4 bases and J shed 14 bases, with 12 bases lying between them. The length of the CDR3 is 12 residues. Per the germline V gene, CDR1 is MNHEY and CDR2 is SMNVEV (reference sequence). CDR3 nucleotide sequence: TGTGCCAGCAGTTCGGGGGGCGCGGCCCTCCACTTT. Its protein is CASSSGGAALHF.

The V and J genes are TRBV29-1 and TRBJ2-3; D uncertain. CDR1 is SQVTM and CDR2 is ANQGSEA in the germline V gene. V shed 5 bases and J shed 0 bases, with 9 bases lying between them. This CDR3 spans 13 amino acids. CDR3 amino acids: CSVSLLSTDTQYF. For the CDR3, the DNA is TGCAGCGTTTCTCTTCTTAGCACAGATACGCAGTATTTT.

The CDR3 protein is CASSPPVSLGEKETQYF. The CDR3 region has the DNA TGTGCCAGCAGTCCCCCGGTCTCTCTGGGCGAGAAAGAGACCCAGTACTTC. The chain employs TRBV7-3 and TRBJ2-5; D not resolved. Looked up from germline, CDR1 is SGHTA and CDR2 is FQGTGA. CDR3 length: 17 amino acids. V gave up 6 bases and J gave up 3 bases, with 23 bases separating them.

The chain employs TRBV18 and TRBJ2-3, with D possibly matching TRBD2 (6 bases). CDR3 length: 15 residues. Trimming left V 2 bases short and J 2 bases short, with 11 bases between. CDR1 and CDR2 from the germline V gene are KGHSH and LQKENI. Written as DNA, the CDR3 is TGTGCCAGCTCACCATTGGGACTTGTCACAGATACGCAGTATTTT. It codes for CASSPLGLVTDTQYF. The full variable domain, rest sourced from reference TRBV18 and TRBJ2-3, is NAGVMQNPRHLVRRRGQEARLRCSPMKGHSHVYWYRQLPEEGLKFMVYLQKENIIDESGMPKERFSAEFPKEGPSILRIQQVVRGDSAAYFCASSPLGLVTDTQYFGPGTRLTVL.

The chain combines TRBV27 with TRBJ1-4; 7 bases map to TRBD1. V trimming: 3 bases; J trimming: 7 bases; junction bases outside the gene matches: 5. Germline V lookup: CDR1 MNHEY, CDR2 SMNVEV (reference sequence). This CDR3 is 14 amino acids long. The chain's CDR3 is CASSFGDRFEKLFF. The CDR3 nucleotides read TGTGCCAGCAGTTTCGGGGACAGATTTGAAAAACTGTTTTTT.

The chain couples TRBV7-9 to TRBJ2-7; 11 bases match TRBD1. V shed 4 bases and J 1 base; nucleotides not matched to a gene: 3. The CDR3 consists of 15 residues. Germline-derived CDR1 and CDR2 are SEHNR and FQNEAQ (reference sequence). The CDR3 is CASSWGQGGSYEQYF. The CDR3 region has the DNA TGTGCCAGCAGCTGGGGACAGGGGGGTTCCTACGAGCAGTACTTC. Drawing the rest from reference TRBV7-9 and TRBJ2-7, the complete variable domain is DTGVSQNPRHKITKRGQNVTFRCDPISEHNRLYWYRQTLGQGPEFLTYFQNEAQLEKSRLLSDRFSAERPKGSFSTLEIQRTEQGDSAMYLCASSWGQGGSYEQYFGPGTRLTVT.

The chain uses TRBV5-1 and TRBJ2-5, with TRBD2 matching 12 bases. The CDR3 has 18 amino acids. V shed 4 bases, J shed 1 base, and the junction held 11 bases outside the gene matches. CDR1 and CDR2 from the germline V gene are SGHRS and YFSETQ. CDR3 amino acids: CASSPIPPSGRAQETQYF. The CDR3, as DNA: TGCGCCAGCAGCCCGATTCCTCCTAGCGGGAGGGCCCAAGAGACCCAGTACTTC.

This clone was counted at least ten times. The V call is TRBV6-1, the J call TRBJ2-7, with 13 bases matching TRBD2. Germline-derived CDR1 and CDR2 are MNHNS and SASEGT. The CDR3 length is 14 residues. V lost 7 bases and J lost 3; bases outside the gene matches: 3. CDR3 bases: TGTGCCAGCACCCGGACTAGCGGGAGCTACGAGCAGTACTTC. This sequence encodes CASTRTSGSYEQYF.

The chain links TRBV7-8 to TRBJ2-1; TRBD2 matches at 15 bases. CDR1 SGHVS and CDR2 FQNEAQ come from the germline V gene. With 1 base clipped from V and 6 bases from J, the junction kept 4 bases outside the gene matches. The CDR3 contains 17 residues. CDR3 protein: CASSLVRTSGRANEQFF. CDR3 DNA: TGTGCCAGCAGCTTAGTAAGGACTAGCGGGAGGGCCAATGAGCAGTTCTTC.

The chain joins TRBV30 to TRBJ1-5, with no clear D. CDR1 and CDR2 (germline): GTSNPN, SVGIG (reference sequence). The length of the CDR3 is 13 residues. Deletions cut 1 base from V and 7 bases from J, with 11 bases between. The CDR3, as DNA: TGTGCCTGGAGTGGGCGGATCGGACAGCCCCAGCATTTT. Its protein is CAWSGRIGQPQHF. Variable domain in full (rest from reference TRBV30 and TRBJ1-5): SQTIHQWPATLVQPVGSPLSLECTVEGTSNPNLYWYRQAAGRGLQLLFYSVGIGQISSEVPQNLSASRPQDRQFILSSKKLLLSDSGFYLCAWSGRIGQPQHFGDGTRLSIL.

The rearrangement uses TRBV19 and TRBJ1-5, with TRBD1 identical over 7 bases. Per germline, CDR1 LNHDA and CDR2 SQIVND (reference sequence). The CDR3 is 15 amino acids. V trimming: 4 bases; J trimming: 5 bases; junction bases outside the gene matches: 8. The CDR3 is CASSTTGTDYQPQHF. CDR3 in DNA: TGTGCCAGTAGTACCACCGGGACAGATTATCAGCCCCAGCATTTT.

This CDR3 reads CASSVGAGGVYEQYF. DNA for the CDR3: TGTGCCAGCAGCGTAGGAGCGGGAGGTGTGTACGAGCAGTACTTC. The chain uses TRBV9 and TRBJ2-7; 9 positions match TRBD2. The CDR3 loop spans 15 amino acids. The V gene's germline CDR1 is SGDLS and CDR2 YYNGEE. Trimming took 0 bases from V and 4 from J; bases not matched to a gene: 5.

The genes are TRBV11-2 and TRBJ2-7, with D maybe TRBD1 (6 bases). The CDR3 spans 15 residues. V lost 6 bases and J 4 bases, leaving 19 bases between the germline ends. From germline, CDR1 is SGHAT and CDR2 FQNNGV. CDR3: CASSLGPGTQYEQYF. The CDR3, as DNA: TGTGCCAGCAGTCTGGGGCCCGGGACACAGTACGAGCAGTACTTC. The full variable domain, in which reference TRBV11-2 and TRBJ2-7 provide the parts outside the CDR3, is EAGVAQSPRYKIIEKRQSVAFWCNPISGHATLYWYQQILGQGPKLLIQFQNNGVVDDSQLPKDRFSAERLKGVDSTLKIQPAKLEDSAVYLCASSLGPGTQYEQYFGPGTRLTVT.

This clone turned up a few times. The chain employs TRBV5-1 and TRBJ2-5; 8 bases fit TRBD1. This CDR3 has 14 amino acids. Germline assignment: CDR1 SGHRS and CDR2 YFSETQ. J lost 3 bases, V lost 4 bases, and 5 bases had no gene match. CDR3 residues: CASSTGQVEETQYF. In nucleotides, the CDR3 is TGCGCCAGCAGCACGGGACAGGTGGAAGAGACCCAGTACTTC. The whole variable domain, remainder taken from reference TRBV5-1 and TRBJ2-5, is KAGVTQTPRYLIKTRGQQVTLSCSPISGHRSVSWYQQTPGQGLQFLFEYFSETQRNKGNFPGRFSGRQFSNSRSEMNVSTLELGDSALYLCASSTGQVEETQYFGPGTRLLVL.

The chain has TRBV10-3 and TRBJ2-6, with D tentatively TRBD1 (5 bases). Germline V lookup: CDR1 ENHRY, CDR2 SYGVKD. CDR3 length: 14 residues. V lost 8 bases, J lost 1 base, and 9 bases lay in between. Written as DNA, the CDR3 is TGTGCCATCTCTCGACAGTCTGGGGCCAACGTCCTGACTTTC. Its translation is CAISRQSGANVLTF.

V usage is TRBV5-5 and J usage is TRBJ2-3; 7 bases are shared with TRBD2. Germline V CDR1 and CDR2: SGHKS, YYEKEE (reference sequence). The CDR3 has 17 amino acids. Trimming at V came to 3 bases and at J to 0 bases, leaving 10 bases not matched to a gene. CDR3 sequence (DNA): TGTGCCAGCAGCTGGGGAGGGCGGCGCGCAAGCACAGATACGCAGTATTTT. Translation gives CASSWGGRRASTDTQYF.